Listed below are T cell receptor beta chains from one sample, sequenced in a study of human T cells and chemical hapten exposure. Using its own MiXCR run on the RACE reads, TCRdb lists one record per CDR3 protein. The data show about 260,000 distinct CDR3 sequences, about 9% seen once. The sequenced sample was whole blood, obtained in connection with sensitization to the hapten diphenylcyclopropenone (DPC). The receptors stem from a woman aged 40 to 50 with alopecia areata. Some clones in this sample may be carry-over from other donors' samples. Both conserved end residues are part of each CDR3. Fields, in order: CDR3 length, V gene, J gene, CDR3 protein.

>14|TRBV5-1|TRBJ1-2
CASSLGTGDYGYTF
>13|TRBV12-3/TRBV12-4|TRBJ1-1
CASSHTQGTEAFF
>13|TRBV12-3/TRBV12-4|TRBJ2-3
CASSTGGTDTQYF
>13|TRBV29-1|TRBJ2-5
CSVSNRGLETQYF
>16|TRBV4-1|TRBJ2-4
CASSQDGGLAKNIQYF
>16|TRBV11-3|TRBJ2-2
CASSSRTGANTGELFF
>11|TRBV6-2/TRBV6-3|TRBJ2-1
CASSWGIGQFF
>13|TRBV24-1|TRBJ2-3
CATNTGRTDTQYF
>13|TRBV6-2/TRBV6-3|TRBJ2-3
CASIHTGTSTQYF
>16|TRBV3-1|TRBJ2-1
CASSHRNTGGLREQFF
>15|TRBV12-3/TRBV12-4|TRBJ1-6
CASSLLGRYNSPLHF
>16|TRBV7-8|TRBJ2-2
CASSLGPGPETGELFF
>14|TRBV10-3|TRBJ2-7
CAISERGATYEQYF
>10|TRBV7-8|TRBJ2-3
CASSSQTEYF
>14|TRBV4-1|TRBJ1-1
CASSGRTENTEAFF
>17|TRBV11-2|TRBJ2-1
CASSLTSGRPPQNEQFF
>16|TRBV14|TRBJ2-7
CASSRDRTSGIYEQYF
>15|TRBV10-3|TRBJ1-5
CAISESLRGHQPQHF
>12|TRBV7-9|TRBJ2-3
CASSLITDTQYF
>12|TRBV4-1|TRBJ1-2
CASSQEWESYTF